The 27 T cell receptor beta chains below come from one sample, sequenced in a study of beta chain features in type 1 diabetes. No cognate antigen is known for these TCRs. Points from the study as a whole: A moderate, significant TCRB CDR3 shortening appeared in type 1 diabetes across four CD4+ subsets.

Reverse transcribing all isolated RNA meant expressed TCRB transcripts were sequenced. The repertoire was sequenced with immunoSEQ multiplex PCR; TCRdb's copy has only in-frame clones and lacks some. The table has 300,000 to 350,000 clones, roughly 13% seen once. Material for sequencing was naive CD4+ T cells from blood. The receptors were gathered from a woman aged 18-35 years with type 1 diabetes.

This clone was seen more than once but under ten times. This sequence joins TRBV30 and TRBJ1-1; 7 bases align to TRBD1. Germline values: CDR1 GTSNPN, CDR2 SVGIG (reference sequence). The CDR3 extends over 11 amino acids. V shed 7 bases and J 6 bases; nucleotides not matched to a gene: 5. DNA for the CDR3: TGTGCCTTAAACAGGGGCGCTGAAGCTTTCTTT. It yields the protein CALNRGAEAFF.

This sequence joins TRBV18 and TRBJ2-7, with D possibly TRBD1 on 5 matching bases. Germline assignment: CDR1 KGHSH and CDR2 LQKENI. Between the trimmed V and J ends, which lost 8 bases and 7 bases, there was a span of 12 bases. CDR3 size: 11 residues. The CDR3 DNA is TGTGCCAGCGGATCGAAGGGGGAGCAGTACTTC. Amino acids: CASGSKGEQYF.

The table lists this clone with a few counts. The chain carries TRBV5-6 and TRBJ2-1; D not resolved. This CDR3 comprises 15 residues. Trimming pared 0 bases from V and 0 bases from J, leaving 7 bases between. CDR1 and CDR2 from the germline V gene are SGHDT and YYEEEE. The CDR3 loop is CASSLDRNSYNEQFF. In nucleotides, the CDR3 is TGTGCCAGCAGCTTGGACAGAAACTCCTACAATGAGCAGTTCTTC. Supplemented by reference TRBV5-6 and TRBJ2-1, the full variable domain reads DAGVTQSPTHLIKTRGQQVTLRCSPKSGHDTVSWYQQALGQGPQFIFQYYEEEERQRGNFPDRFSGHQFPNYSSELNVNALLLGDSALYLCASSLDRNSYNEQFFGPGTRLTVL.

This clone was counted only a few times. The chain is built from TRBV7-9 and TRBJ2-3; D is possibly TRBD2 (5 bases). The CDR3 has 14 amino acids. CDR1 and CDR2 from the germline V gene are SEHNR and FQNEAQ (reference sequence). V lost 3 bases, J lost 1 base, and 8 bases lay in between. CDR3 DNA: TGTGCCAGCAGCTTCTTCGGGGGCACAGATACGCAGTATTTT. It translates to CASSFFGGTDTQYF. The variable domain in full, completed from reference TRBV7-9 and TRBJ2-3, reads DTGVSQNPRHKITKRGQNVTFRCDPISEHNRLYWYRQTLGQGPEFLTYFQNEAQLEKSRLLSDRFSAERPKGSFSTLEIQRTEQGDSAMYLCASSFFGGTDTQYFGPGTRLTVL.

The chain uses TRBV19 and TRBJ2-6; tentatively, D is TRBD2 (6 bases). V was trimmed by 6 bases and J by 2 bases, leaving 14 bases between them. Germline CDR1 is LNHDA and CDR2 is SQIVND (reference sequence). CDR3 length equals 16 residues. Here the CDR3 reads CASSDPGGTGANVLTF. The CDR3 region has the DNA TGTGCCAGTAGCGACCCCGGGGGAACTGGGGCCAACGTCCTGACTTTC.

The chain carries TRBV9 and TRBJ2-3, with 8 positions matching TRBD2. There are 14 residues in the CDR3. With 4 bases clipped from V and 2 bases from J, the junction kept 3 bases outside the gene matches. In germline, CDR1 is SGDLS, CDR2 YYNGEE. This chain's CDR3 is CASSRGGYTDTQYF. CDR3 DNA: TGTGCCAGCAGCCGGGGGGGGTACACAGATACGCAGTATTTT.

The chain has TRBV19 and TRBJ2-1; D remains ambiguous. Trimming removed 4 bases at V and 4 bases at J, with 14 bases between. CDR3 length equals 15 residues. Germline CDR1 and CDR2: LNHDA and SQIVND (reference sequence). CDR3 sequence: CASSRLTSRYNEQFF. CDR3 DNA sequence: TGTGCCAGTAGTAGGTTGACATCGAGATACAATGAGCAGTTCTTC.

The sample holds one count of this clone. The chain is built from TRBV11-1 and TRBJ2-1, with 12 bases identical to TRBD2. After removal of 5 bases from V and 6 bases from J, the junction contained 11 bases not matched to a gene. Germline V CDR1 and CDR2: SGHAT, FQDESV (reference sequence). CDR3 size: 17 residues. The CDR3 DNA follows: TGTGCCAGCAGCCCGAGACTAGCGGGAGTGTTTGGCAATGAGCAGTTCTTC. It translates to CASSPRLAGVFGNEQFF. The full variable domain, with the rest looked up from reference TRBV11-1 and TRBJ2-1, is EAEVAQSPRYKITEKSQAVAFWCDPISGHATLYWYRQILGQGPELLVQFQDESVVDDSQLPKDRFSAERLKGVDSTLKIQPAELGDSAMYLCASSPRLAGVFGNEQFFGPGTRLTVL.

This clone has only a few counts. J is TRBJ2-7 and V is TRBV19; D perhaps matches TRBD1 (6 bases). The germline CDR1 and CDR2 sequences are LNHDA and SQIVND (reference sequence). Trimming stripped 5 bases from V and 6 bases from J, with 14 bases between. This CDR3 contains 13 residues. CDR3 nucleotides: TGTGCCAGTAGTCCCCGTAGAGGGGGCGAGCAGTACGTC. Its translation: CASSPRRGGEQYV.

The chain's CDR3 is CASSPHPRSYEQYF. CDR3 DNA: TGTGCCAGCAGTCCCCATCCTCGGAGTTACGAGCAGTACTTC. The V call is TRBV27, the J call TRBJ2-7; no clear D. Germline loops: CDR1 MNHEY, CDR2 SMNVEV (reference sequence). Trimming cost V 5 bases and J 4 bases, with 15 bases left between them. The CDR3 spans 14 residues.

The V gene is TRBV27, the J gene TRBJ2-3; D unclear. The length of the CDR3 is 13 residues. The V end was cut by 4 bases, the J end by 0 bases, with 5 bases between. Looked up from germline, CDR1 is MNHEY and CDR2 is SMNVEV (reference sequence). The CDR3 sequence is CASSSTSTDTQYF. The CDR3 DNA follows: TGTGCCAGCAGTTCCACTAGCACAGATACGCAGTATTTT.

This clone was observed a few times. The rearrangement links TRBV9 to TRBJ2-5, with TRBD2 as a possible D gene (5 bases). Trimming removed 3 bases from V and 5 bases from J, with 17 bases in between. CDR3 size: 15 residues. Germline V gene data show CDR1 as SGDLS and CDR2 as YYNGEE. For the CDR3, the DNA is TGTGCCAGCAGCGCCAGGTCCGCCCCGGGGGAGACCCAGTACTTC. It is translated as CASSARSAPGETQYF.

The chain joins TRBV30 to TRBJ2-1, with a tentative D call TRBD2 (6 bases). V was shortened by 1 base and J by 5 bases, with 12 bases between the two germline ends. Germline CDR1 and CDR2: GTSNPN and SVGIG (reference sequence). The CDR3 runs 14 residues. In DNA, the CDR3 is TGTGCCTGGAGTGGGGGCGGGATCCACAATGAGCAGTTCTTC. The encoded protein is CAWSGGGIHNEQFF.

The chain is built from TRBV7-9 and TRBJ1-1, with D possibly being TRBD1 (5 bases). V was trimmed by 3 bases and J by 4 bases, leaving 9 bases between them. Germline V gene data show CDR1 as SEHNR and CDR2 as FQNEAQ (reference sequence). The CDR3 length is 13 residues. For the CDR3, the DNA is TGTGCCAGCAGCTTGGAGGGACCCACTGAAGCTTTCTTT. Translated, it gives CASSLEGPTEAFF.

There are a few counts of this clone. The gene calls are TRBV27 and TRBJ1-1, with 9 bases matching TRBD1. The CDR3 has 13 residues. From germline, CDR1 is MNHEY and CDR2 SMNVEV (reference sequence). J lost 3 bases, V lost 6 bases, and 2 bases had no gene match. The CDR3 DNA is TGTGCCAGCAGCGGACAGGGGTACACTGAAGCTTTCTTT. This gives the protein CASSGQGYTEAFF.

CDR3 protein: CASTTSRGAKNIQYF. As DNA, the CDR3 is TGTGCCAGCACTACTTCTCGAGGAGCCAAAAACATTCAGTACTTC. V usage is TRBV13 and J usage is TRBJ2-4; D call uncertain. The V end lost 7 bases, the J end lost 0 bases, and 13 bases lay between the germline ends. CDR1 is PRHDT, CDR2 FYEKMQ, per germline (reference sequence). This CDR3 is 15 amino acids long.

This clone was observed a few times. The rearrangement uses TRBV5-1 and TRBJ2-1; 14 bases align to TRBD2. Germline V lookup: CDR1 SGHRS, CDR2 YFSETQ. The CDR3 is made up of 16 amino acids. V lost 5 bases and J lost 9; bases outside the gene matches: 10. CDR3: CASRQPGLAGGGEQFF. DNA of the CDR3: TGCGCCAGCAGACAGCCCGGACTAGCGGGAGGAGGTGAGCAGTTCTTC.

For the CDR3, the DNA is TGCGCCAGCAGCCAAGTCCTGCTCTTAGGACAGACAGCCAAAAACATTCAGTACTTC. Translation gives CASSQVLLLGQTAKNIQYF. This chain uses TRBV4-1 with TRBJ2-4, with a possible D match to TRBD1 (6 bases). Looked up from germline, CDR1 is MGHRA and CDR2 is YSYEKL. Trimming left V 1 base short and J 0 bases short, with 19 bases between. CDR3 length: 19 amino acids.

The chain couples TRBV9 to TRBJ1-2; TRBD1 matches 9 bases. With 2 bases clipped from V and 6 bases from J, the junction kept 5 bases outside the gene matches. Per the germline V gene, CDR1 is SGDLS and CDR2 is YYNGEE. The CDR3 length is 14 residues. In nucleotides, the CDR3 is TGTGCCAGCAGCGTCCTGACAGGGGGGAATGGCTACACCTTC. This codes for CASSVLTGGNGYTF.

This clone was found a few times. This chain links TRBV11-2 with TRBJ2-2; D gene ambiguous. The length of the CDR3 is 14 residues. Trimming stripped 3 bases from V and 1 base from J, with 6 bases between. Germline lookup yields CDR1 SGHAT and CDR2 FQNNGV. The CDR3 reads CASSLWQNTGELFF. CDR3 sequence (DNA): TGTGCCAGCAGCTTGTGGCAGAACACCGGGGAGCTGTTTTTT.

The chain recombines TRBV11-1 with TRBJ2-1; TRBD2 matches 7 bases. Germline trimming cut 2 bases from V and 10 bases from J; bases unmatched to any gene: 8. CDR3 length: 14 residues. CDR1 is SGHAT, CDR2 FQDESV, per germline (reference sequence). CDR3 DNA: TGTGCCAGCAGCTTAAGGTGGGAGGGGAAGGAGCAGTTCTTC. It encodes CASSLRWEGKEQFF.

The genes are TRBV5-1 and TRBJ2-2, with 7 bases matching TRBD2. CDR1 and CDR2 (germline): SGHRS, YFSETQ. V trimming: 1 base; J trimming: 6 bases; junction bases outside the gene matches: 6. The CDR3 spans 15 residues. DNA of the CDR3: TGCGCCAGCAGCTTGTTCGCGGGAGTGGCCGGGGAGCTGTTTTTT. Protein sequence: CASSLFAGVAGELFF.

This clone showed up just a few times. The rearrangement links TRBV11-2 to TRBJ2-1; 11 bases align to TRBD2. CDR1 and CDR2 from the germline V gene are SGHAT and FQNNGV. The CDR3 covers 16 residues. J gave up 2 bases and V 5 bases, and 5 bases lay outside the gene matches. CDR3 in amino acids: CASSPTSGKTYNEQFF. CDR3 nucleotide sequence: TGTGCCAGCAGCCCGACTAGCGGGAAGACCTACAATGAGCAGTTCTTC.

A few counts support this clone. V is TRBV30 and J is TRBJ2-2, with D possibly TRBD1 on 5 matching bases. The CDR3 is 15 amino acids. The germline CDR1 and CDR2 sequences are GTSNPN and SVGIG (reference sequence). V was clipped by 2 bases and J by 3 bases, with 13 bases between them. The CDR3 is CAWSLWTLYTGELFF. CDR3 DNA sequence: TGTGCCTGGAGTCTCTGGACACTGTACACCGGGGAGCTGTTTTTT.

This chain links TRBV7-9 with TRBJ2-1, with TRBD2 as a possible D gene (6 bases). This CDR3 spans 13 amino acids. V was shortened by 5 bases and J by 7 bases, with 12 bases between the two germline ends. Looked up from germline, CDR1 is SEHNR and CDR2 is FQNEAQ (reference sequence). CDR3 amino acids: CASSTVGTNEQFF. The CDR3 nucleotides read TGTGCCAGCAGCACCGTAGGGACTAATGAGCAGTTCTTC.

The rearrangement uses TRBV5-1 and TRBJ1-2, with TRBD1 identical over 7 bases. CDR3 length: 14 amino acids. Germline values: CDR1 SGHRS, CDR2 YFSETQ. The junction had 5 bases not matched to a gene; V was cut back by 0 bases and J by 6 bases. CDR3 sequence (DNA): TGCGCCAGCAGCTTGGAGCCAGGGGGAGATGGCTACACCTTC. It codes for CASSLEPGGDGYTF. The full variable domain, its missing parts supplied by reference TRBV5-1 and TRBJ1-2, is KAGVTQTPRYLIKTRGQQVTLSCSPISGHRSVSWYQQTPGQGLQFLFEYFSETQRNKGNFPGRFSGRQFSNSRSEMNVSTLELGDSALYLCASSLEPGGDGYTFGSGTRLTVV.

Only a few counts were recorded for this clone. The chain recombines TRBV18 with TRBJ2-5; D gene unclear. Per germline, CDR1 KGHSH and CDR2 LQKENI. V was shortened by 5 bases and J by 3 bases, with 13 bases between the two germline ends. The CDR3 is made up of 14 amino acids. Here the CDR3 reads CASSKALGEETQYF. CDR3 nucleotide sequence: TGTGCCAGCTCAAAGGCGCTAGGCGAAGAGACCCAGTACTTC.